The present entry profiles one T cell receptor beta chain with its context. The antigen remains undetermined. The CDR3 is 14 amino acids. CDR1 and CDR2 from the germline V gene are PRHDT and FYEKMQ (reference sequence). With 7 bases removed from V and 5 bases from J, the gap between germline ends came to 17 bases. It was with 60 Vbeta and 13 Jbeta primers that the PCR ran. Method: immunoSEQ multiplex PCR; TCRdb's copy keeps in-frame clones and lacks some. The repertoire has 150,000 to 200,000 clones, around four fifths of them found once; the top ten carry 1.5% to 2%. The data originate from a study of cytomegalovirus exposure and HLA in healthy donors. General study points: The study designated 150 or so TCR beta chains cytomegalovirus-associated.

The genes are TRBV13 and TRBJ1-1, with D possibly TRBD1 on 5 matching bases. The sample was PBMCs. The TCR sequence derives from a man aged 50 to 59 in good health and CMV-seronegative. The CDR3 region is CASTLGRGRTEAFF. CDR3 nucleotide sequence: TGTGCCAGCACCCTAGGTAGGGGAAGGACTGAAGCTTTCTTT.